This TCR beta chain was recorded in a study of blood T cells in healthy people across ages. The V and J ends lost 5 bases and 6 bases, in that order; junction bases with no gene match: 4. The germline V gene has CDR1 SQVTM and CDR2 ANQGSEA. This CDR3 region has 12 residues. Using a J-beta primer mix together with a sample-barcoded 5' primer, a second PCR was run for roughly 7 to 12 cycles. TCRdb recomputed calls from the 5' RACE reads with MiXCR, one row per CDR3 protein. The repertoire includes hundreds of thousands of distinct CDR3 sequences, approximately 50% of them detected once, and under 35% sits in the top ten.

The source material was blood. This receptor was taken from a woman aged 55-69 years in good health. V and J are TRBV29-1 and TRBJ2-1; 7 nucleotides match TRBD1. CDR3 amino acids: CSVTRGINEQFF. CDR3 coding DNA: TGCAGCGTTACCAGGGGGATCAATGAGCAGTTCTTC.